This record concerns one T cell receptor beta chain sequence. This entry comes from a study of blood T cell repertoires in COVID-19. Study details: Italy, Spain and the United States were the sources of the convalescent and acute COVID-19 samples. T cells, B-cell-depleted T cells, or PBMCs provided the cDNA or gDNA that served as material.

Original processing methods: Estimates of nucleated cell counts were drawn from the amplification of reference gene primers. Only in-frame clones appear in the TCRdb table, and some are missing; sequencing was by immunoSEQ multiplex PCR. That table supplies the V and J calls and clone size; D and trimming were determined from the DNA. The sample consists of 280,000 or so clones, about four fifths of them appearing once. The CDR3 is 14 residues long. Germline CDR1 reads MDHEN; CDR2 reads SYDVKM. V lost 4 bases and J lost 4, with 13 bases in between. The clonotype comes from a woman aged 45-59 years who had recovered from COVID-19. The rearrangement uses TRBV28 and TRBJ1-1; D is unresolved. Input material: peripheral blood. The CDR3 DNA is TGTGCCAGCAGTTACGGTGGTACTGGCACTGAAGCTTTCTTT. Protein product: CASSYGGTGTEAFF.